The 6 T cell receptor beta chains listed next were all sequenced from one sample in a study of Ad26.COV2.S vaccination and SARS-CoV-2 variants. The data were produced by immunoSEQ multiplex PCR, yet TCRdb's version contains in-frame clones alone and is incomplete. Of some 340,000 clones in the sample, around 81% were seen once. Treatment meaning: 15 to 20 received Ad26.COV2.S at low or high dose, single or two shots; several received placebo; per-sample allocation not given. Samples came from day 63 after the first vaccine or placebo injection. Sequencing used peripheral blood, obtained in a trial of Ad26.COV2.S vaccine versus placebo. The source is a person aged 18 to 65 who received the Ad26.COV2.S COVID-19 vaccine or a placebo.

This sequence joins TRBV5-1 and TRBJ1-1, with 7 bases that match TRBD1. The germline V gene encodes CDR1 SGHRS and CDR2 YFSETQ. Germline trimming cut 0 bases from V and 6 bases from J; bases unmatched to any gene: 2. This CDR3 region has 13 residues. CDR3 sequence (DNA): TGCGCCAGCAGCTTGGTGACAGGGTCTGAAGCTTTCTTT. Its translation: CASSLVTGSEAFF.

This chain connects TRBV5-4 to TRBJ1-4, with D possibly matching TRBD1 (5 bases). V was cut by 3 bases and J by 7 bases, with 10 bases left in between. The germline CDR1 and CDR2 sequences are SGHNT and YYREEE (reference sequence). This CDR3 is built from 13 residues. CDR3 region: CASSSQGSEKLFF. CDR3 nucleotides: TGTGCCAGCAGCTCTCAGGGAAGTGAAAAACTGTTTTTT.

This rearrangement joins TRBV9 to TRBJ2-1, with D unclear. The CDR3 runs 13 residues. The germline CDR1 and CDR2 sequences are SGDLS and YYNGEE. With 4 bases removed from V and 9 bases from J, the gap between germline ends came to 14 bases. The CDR3 sequence is CASSSPNLREQFF. CDR3 in DNA: TGTGCCAGCAGCTCCCCCAATCTCCGTGAGCAGTTCTTC.

This sequence joins TRBV6-4 and TRBJ2-7; 7 bases map to TRBD1. J was trimmed by 3 bases and V by 2 bases; bases with no gene match: 7. The CDR3 is 15 residues long. Germline loops: CDR1 MRHNA, CDR2 SNTAGT. CDR3 in DNA: TGTGCCAGCAGTGACCACAGGGGACGGTTCTACGAGCAGTACTTC. Translated, it gives CASSDHRGRFYEQYF.

J is TRBJ2-2 and V is TRBV29-1, with TRBD1 as a possible D gene (6 bases). V gave up 7 bases and J gave up 4 bases, with 13 bases separating them. The CDR3 loop spans 13 amino acids. The germline V gene has CDR1 SQVTM and CDR2 ANQGSEA. The CDR3 DNA follows: TGCAGCGGAAACAGGGCGGGCACCGGGGAGCTGTTTTTT. This gives the protein CSGNRAGTGELFF.

The V call is TRBV5-1, the J call TRBJ2-5, with D unresolved. This CDR3 region has 13 residues. The V end was cut by 0 bases, the J end by 9 bases, with 12 bases between. Germline CDR1 SGHRS, CDR2 YFSETQ. The CDR3 protein is CASSLEFSQAQYF. CDR3 bases: TGCGCCAGCAGCTTGGAATTCTCCCAGGCCCAGTACTTC.